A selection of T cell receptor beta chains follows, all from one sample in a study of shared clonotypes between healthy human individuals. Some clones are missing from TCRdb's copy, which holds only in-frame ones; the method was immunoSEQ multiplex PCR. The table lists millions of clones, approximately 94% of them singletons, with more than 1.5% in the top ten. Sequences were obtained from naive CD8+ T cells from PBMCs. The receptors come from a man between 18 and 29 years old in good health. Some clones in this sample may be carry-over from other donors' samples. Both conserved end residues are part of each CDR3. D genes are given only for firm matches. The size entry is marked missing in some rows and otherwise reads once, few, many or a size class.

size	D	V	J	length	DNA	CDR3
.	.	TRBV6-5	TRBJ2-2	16	TGTGCCAGCAGTTACGCCGGGACTCCGAACACCGGGGAGCTGTTTTTT	CASSYAGTPNTGELFF
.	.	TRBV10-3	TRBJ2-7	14	TGTGCCATCAGTGGTCAGGGGCTATCCTACGAGCAGTACTTC	CAISGQGLSYEQYF
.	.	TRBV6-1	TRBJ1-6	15	TGTGCCAGCAGTGACGGGATCGTAGATAATTCACCCCTCCACTTT	CASSDGIVDNSPLHF
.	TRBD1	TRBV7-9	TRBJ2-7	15	TGTGCCAGCAGCGCCTGGGACAGCCGCTCCTACGAGCAGTACTTC	CASSAWDSRSYEQYF
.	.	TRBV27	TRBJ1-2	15	TGTGCCAGCAGTTTATCCGGACCCCCCGCCTATGGCTACACCTTC	CASSLSGPPAYGYTF
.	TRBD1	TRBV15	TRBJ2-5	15	TGTGCCACCAGCAAGACAGGGGCGGCCCCCGGGACCCAGTACTTC	CATSKTGAAPGTQYF
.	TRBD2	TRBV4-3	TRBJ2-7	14	TGCGCCAGCAGCGAGGGACTAGGCTCCTACGAGCAGTACTTC	CASSEGLGSYEQYF
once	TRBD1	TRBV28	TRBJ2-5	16	TGTGCCAGCAGTTTATACGAGGGACAGGGGAGGGAGACCCAGTACTTC	CASSLYEGQGRETQYF
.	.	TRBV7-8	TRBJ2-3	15	TGTGCCAGCAGCTTATCTTCCCCCAGCACAGATACGCAGTATTTT	CASSLSSPSTDTQYF
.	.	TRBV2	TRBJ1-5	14	TGTGCCAGCAGTGAAGTAGGAGGCAATCAGCCCCAGCATTTT	CASSEVGGNQPQHF
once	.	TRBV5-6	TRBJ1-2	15	TGTGCCAGCAGCGTAGCAGGGGTCTGGAGCTATGGCTACACCTTC	CASSVAGVWSYGYTF
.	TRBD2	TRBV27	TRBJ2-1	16	TGTGCCAGCAGTCCTGGACTAGCGGGGATAAACAATGAGCAGTTCTTC	CASSPGLAGINNEQFF
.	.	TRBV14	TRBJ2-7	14	TGTGCCAGCAGCCAAGATCGACAGTGGGACGAGCAGTACTTC	CASSQDRQWDEQYF
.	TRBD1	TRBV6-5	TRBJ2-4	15	TGTGCCAGCAGTTACGGAACAGGGGACGGGGACATTCAGTACTTC	CASSYGTGDGDIQYF
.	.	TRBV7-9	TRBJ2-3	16	TGTGCCAGCAGCTCTCGACTAGAGGAGAGAGGGGATACGCAGTATTTT	CASSSRLEERGDTQYF
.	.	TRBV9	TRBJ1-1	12	TGTGCCAGCAGCGCCCGAAACACTGAAGCTTTCTTT	CASSARNTEAFF
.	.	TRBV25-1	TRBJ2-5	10	TGTGCCAGCGGCCACCTTGGGAAGTACTTC	CASGHLGKYF
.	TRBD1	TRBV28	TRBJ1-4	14	TGTGCCAGCCAAACAGGGGGTTTAGAAGAAAAACTGTTTTTT	CASQTGGLEEKLFF
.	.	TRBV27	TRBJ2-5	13	TGTGCCAGCAGTCCACTCTCCAGAGAGACCCAGTACTTC	CASSPLSRETQYF
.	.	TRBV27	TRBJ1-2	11	TGTGCCACACACGGACTCTATGGCTACACCTTC	CATHGLYGYTF
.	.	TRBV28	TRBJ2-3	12	TGTGCCAGCAGTTTCTTCTCAGATACGCAGTATTTT	CASSFFSDTQYF
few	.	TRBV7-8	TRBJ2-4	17	TGTGCCAGCAGCGCGTGGAGTAACGTACAGGCCAAAAACATTCAGTACTTC	CASSAWSNVQAKNIQYF
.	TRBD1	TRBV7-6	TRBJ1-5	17	TGTGCCAGCAGCCCGCCGACAGGGGAGATTAGCAATCAGCCCCAGCATTTT	CASSPPTGEISNQPQHF
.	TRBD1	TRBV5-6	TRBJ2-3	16	TGTGCCAGCAGCACAGCCTGGACAGGGTTCACAGATACGCAGTATTTT	CASSTAWTGFTDTQYF
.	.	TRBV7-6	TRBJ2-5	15	TGTGCCAGCAGCGAAATAGCGGAGTTCCAAGAGACCCAGTACTTC	CASSEIAEFQETQYF
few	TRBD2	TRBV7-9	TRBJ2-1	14	TGTGCCAGCAGCTTAGCCGGCGGGGGCAATGAGCAGTTCTTC	CASSLAGGGNEQFF
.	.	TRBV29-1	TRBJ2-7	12	TGCAGCGGGGAGGACTGCGCCTACGAGCAGTACTTC	CSGEDCAYEQYF
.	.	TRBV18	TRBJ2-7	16	TGTGCCAGCTCACCTCCGGACTCACTAAGCTCCTACGAGCAGTACTTC	CASSPPDSLSSYEQYF
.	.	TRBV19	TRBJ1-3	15	TGTGCCAGTAGCGTAGAGGGCTTCTCTGGAAACACCATATATTTT	CASSVEGFSGNTIYF
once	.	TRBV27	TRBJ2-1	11	TGTGCCAGCCGGACCCTCAATGAGCAGTTCTTC	CASRTLNEQFF
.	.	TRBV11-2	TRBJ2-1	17	TGTGCCAGCAGCTTAGAAGGTGGGCGACCAAACTACAATGAGCAGTTCTTC	CASSLEGGRPNYNEQFF
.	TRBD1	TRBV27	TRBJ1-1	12	TGTGCCAGCAGTCCCACGGCAGGGGGCGCTTTCTTT	CASSPTAGGAFF
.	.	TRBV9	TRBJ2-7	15	TGTGCCAGCAGCGTAGGGGCAGATAGCTCATACGAGCAGTACTTC	CASSVGADSSYEQYF
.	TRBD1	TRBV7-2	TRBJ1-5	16	TGTGCCAGCAGCTTAAGTCCCGGGACAGGAGTTCAGCCCCAGCATTTT	CASSLSPGTGVQPQHF
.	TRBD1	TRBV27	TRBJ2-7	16	TGTGCCAGCAGTCCCAATTCAGGGGGTCCCTACCCCCGCGAGTACTTC	CASSPNSGGPYPREYF
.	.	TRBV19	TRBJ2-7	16	TGTGCCAGTAGTATAAGGGGGGACAGCAAGGCCCACGAGCAGTACTTC	CASSIRGDSKAHEQYF
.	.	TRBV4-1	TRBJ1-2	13	TGCGCCAGCAGCCAAGATCCAGGGAATGGCTACACCTTC	CASSQDPGNGYTF
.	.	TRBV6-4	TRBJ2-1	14	TGTGCCACCTCGGCGACAGCGACCTACAATGAGCAGTTCTTC	CATSATATYNEQFF
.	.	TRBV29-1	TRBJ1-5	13	TGCAGCGCCTGGGACCGGGGGGATCAGCCCCAGCATTTT	CSAWDRGDQPQHF
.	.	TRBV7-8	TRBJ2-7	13	TGTGCCAGCAGCTTTATGCGATTCTACGAGCAGTACTTC	CASSFMRFYEQYF
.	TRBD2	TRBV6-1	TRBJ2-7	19	TGTGCCAGCAGTGAAGGGTGGTTCCTAGCGGGAGGGCCCTCCCTCGAGCAGTACTTC	CASSEGWFLAGGPSLEQYF
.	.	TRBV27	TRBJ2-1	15	TGTGCCAGCAGTTTACGGGGATGGTCCTACAATGAGCAGTTCTTC	CASSLRGWSYNEQFF
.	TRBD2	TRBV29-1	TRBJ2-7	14	TGCAGCGTTGAAGGCTCCCTAGCGGGAGTAGGGCAGTACTTC	CSVEGSLAGVGQYF
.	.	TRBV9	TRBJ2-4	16	TGTGCCAGCAGCCCTATCGGGAGTGCGCCCAAAAACATTCAGTACTTC	CASSPIGSAPKNIQYF
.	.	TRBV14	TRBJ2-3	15	TGTGCCAGCAGCCGGACCCGGGGTTCATCAGATACGCAGTATTTT	CASSRTRGSSDTQYF
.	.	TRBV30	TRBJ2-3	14	TGTGCCTGGAGTGTGGGGACCAACACAGATACGCAGTATTTT	CAWSVGTNTDTQYF
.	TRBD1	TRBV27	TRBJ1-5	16	TGTGCCAGCAGTCAGAGACAGGGGGTAAGGTCCCAGCCCCAGCATTTT	CASSQRQGVRSQPQHF
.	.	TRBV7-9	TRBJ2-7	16	TGTGCCAGCAGCTTAGGGACCCTAGACAGTTCCTACGAGCAGTACTTC	CASSLGTLDSSYEQYF